Following are 17 T cell receptor beta chains from one sample sequenced in a study of blood T cell repertoires in COVID-19. Repertoires were generated with immunoSEQ multiplex PCR, while TCRdb's copy carries only in-frame clones and drops some. Altogether roughly 280,000 clones are present, about nine tenths being singletons, with the ten largest covering roughly 2.2%. The sequencing sample was made of peripheral blood. Receptors originate from a man aged 45-65 years with acute or convalescent COVID-19.

The chain uses TRBV18 and TRBJ2-7; 9 positions agree with TRBD1. Trimming cost V 8 bases and J 7 bases; bases outside gene matches: 15. Germline V lookup: CDR1 KGHSH, CDR2 LQKENI. The CDR3 length is 15 residues. The CDR3 DNA follows: TGTGCCAGCGAATTCAACGGACAGGGGAGGATGGAGCAGTACTTC. Its translation: CASEFNGQGRMEQYF.

The V gene is TRBV4-1, the J gene TRBJ1-6, with TRBD1 matching over 8 bases. The junction had 8 bases not matched to a gene; V was cut back by 6 bases and J by 7 bases. Per the germline V gene, CDR1 is MGHRA and CDR2 is YSYEKL. This CDR3 has 15 amino acids. In DNA, the CDR3 is TGCGCCAGCAGGGAAGCGACAGGGGACAATTCACCCCTCCACTTT. It translates to CASREATGDNSPLHF.

This clone was counted a few times. The V and J genes are TRBV18 and TRBJ2-7; D might be TRBD2 (5 bases). CDR3 length equals 15 residues. Germline CDR1 and CDR2: KGHSH and LQKENI. Deletions cut 2 bases from V and 0 bases from J, with 11 bases between. CDR3 DNA: TGTGCCAGCTCACCAGAGAGGGTTATCTCCTACGAGCAGTACTTC. Translation: CASSPERVISYEQYF.

This clone was recorded once. V gene TRBV2 combines with J gene TRBJ2-1, with 10 bases aligning to TRBD2. V lost 4 bases and J lost 5; bases outside the gene matches: 5. Germline CDR1 and CDR2: SNHLY and FYNNEI. The CDR3 runs 15 residues. Here the CDR3 reads CASSGLAGVHNEQFF. The CDR3 DNA sequence: TGTGCCAGCAGTGGGCTAGCGGGGGTCCACAATGAGCAGTTCTTC.

This clone was detected only a few times. CDR3 sequence reads: CASSPETEHTDTQYF. The CDR3, as DNA: TGTGCCAGCAGCCCTGAGACAGAACACACAGATACGCAGTATTTT. The V gene is TRBV7-9, the J gene TRBJ2-3; D is possibly TRBD1 (5 bases). This CDR3 contains 15 residues. V was shortened by 5 bases and J by 2 bases, with 14 bases between the two germline ends. Germline values: CDR1 SEHNR, CDR2 FQNEAQ (reference sequence).

This chain connects TRBV5-4 to TRBJ2-5, with 7 bases aligning to TRBD1. CDR3 length equals 17 residues. CDR1 is SGHNT, CDR2 YYREEE, per germline (reference sequence). Losses at the gene ends were 4 bases for V and 2 bases for J; bases not matched to a gene: 14. CDR3 region: CASSRGTGDPRQETQYF. The CDR3 DNA reads as TGTGCCAGCAGCAGAGGCACAGGGGACCCGCGACAAGAGACCCAGTACTTC.

This chain joins TRBV4-1 and TRBJ2-5, with D perhaps matching TRBD1 (5 bases). The CDR3 consists of 13 residues. CDR1 MGHRA and CDR2 YSYEKL come from the germline V gene. V was clipped by 4 bases and J by 2 bases, with 8 bases between them. The CDR3 nucleotides read TGCGCCAGCAGCCTACAGGTGCAAGAGACCCAGTACTTC. This encodes CASSLQVQETQYF.

This chain connects TRBV11-2 to TRBJ1-2; a weak D match, TRBD1 (5 bases). V dropped 3 bases and J dropped 7 bases, with 12 bases sitting between them. The CDR3 spans 13 residues. The germline gives CDR1 SGHAT, CDR2 FQNNGV. The CDR3: CASSLGGNFGYTF. In DNA, the CDR3 is TGTGCCAGCAGCTTGGGGGGGAATTTTGGCTACACCTTC.

The chain has TRBV19 and TRBJ2-1; D is unresolved. Trimming stripped 3 bases from V and 10 bases from J, with 13 bases between. Germline V gene sequence: CDR1 LNHDA, CDR2 SQIVND (reference sequence). The CDR3 runs to 13 residues. This chain's CDR3 is CASSITAVMEQFF. CDR3 in DNA: TGTGCCAGTAGTATTACAGCTGTTATGGAGCAGTTCTTC.

The chain joins TRBV19 to TRBJ2-1, with D unclear. This CDR3 contains 14 residues. Germline V CDR1 and CDR2: LNHDA, SQIVND (reference sequence). Trimming shortened V by 3 bases and J by 9 bases, and 15 bases separated the two germline ends. The CDR3 nucleotides read TGTGCCAGTAGTATTTCAAGCCCGTGGAGTGAGCAGTTCTTC. Its protein product is CASSISSPWSEQFF.

This CDR3 is CASSEPWTGGDEQFF. CDR3 bases: TGTGCCAGCAGCGAGCCCTGGACAGGGGGCGATGAGCAGTTCTTC. This chain links TRBV6-2 or TRBV6-3 with TRBJ2-1; 11 bases are shared with TRBD1. This CDR3 spans 15 amino acids. Looked up from germline, CDR1 is MNHEY and CDR2 is SVGEGT. Trimming removed 6 bases from V and 8 bases from J; junction bases left unmatched: 9.

The chain is built from TRBV7-3 and TRBJ2-3; 9 bases line up with TRBD1. Trimming cost V 4 bases and J 3 bases; bases outside gene matches: 8. This CDR3 has 16 residues. Germline CDR1 reads SGHTA; CDR2 reads FQGTGA. The CDR3 DNA follows: TGTGCCAGCAGCTCCACAGGGGGCAAGTTTACAGATACGCAGTATTTT. Encoded protein: CASSSTGGKFTDTQYF.

V usage is TRBV27 and J usage is TRBJ1-4; the match to TRBD1 covers 8 bases. After removal of 3 bases from V and 3 bases from J, the junction contained 6 bases not matched to a gene. The CDR3 length is 16 residues. The germline CDR1 and CDR2 sequences are MNHEY and SMNVEV (reference sequence). CDR3: CASSLQGAAANEKLFF. For the CDR3, the DNA is TGTGCCAGCAGTTTGCAGGGGGCCGCAGCTAATGAAAAACTGTTTTTT.

The chain joins TRBV7-3 to TRBJ2-6, with D possibly matching TRBD2 (6 bases). The V end lost 5 bases, the J end lost 1 base, and 9 bases lay between the germline ends. Germline CDR1 and CDR2: SGHTA and FQGTGA. The CDR3 covers 15 residues. CDR3 DNA: TGTGCCAGCAGCCGACGGGGGTCTGGGGCCAACGTCCTGACTTTC. Translation gives CASSRRGSGANVLTF.

This clone was seen a few times. The DNA for the CDR3 is TGTGCCAGCTCACCCACATTAGGGGGCCACAGGGAGAACACTGAAGCTTTCTTT. Residues: CASSPTLGGHRENTEAFF. V and J are TRBV18 and TRBJ1-1; 7 nucleotides match TRBD1. CDR1 and CDR2 (germline): KGHSH, LQKENI. The CDR3 has 18 amino acids. The V and J ends lost 3 bases and 1 base, in that order; junction bases with no gene match: 14.

This chain connects TRBV27 to TRBJ2-3; D is perhaps TRBD1 (5 bases). Trimming shortened V by 6 bases and J by 1 base, and 23 bases separated the two germline ends. Germline CDR1 and CDR2: MNHEY and SMNVEV (reference sequence). This CDR3 is built from 18 residues. For the CDR3, the DNA is TGTGCCAGCAGAAGGCGACAGTCACCTCTCCCAGGCACAGATACGCAGTATTTT. Amino acids: CASRRRQSPLPGTDTQYF.

This rearrangement joins TRBV5-1 to TRBJ1-2; 8 nucleotides line up with TRBD1. This CDR3 has 15 amino acids. V dropped 0 bases and J dropped 2; count of bases not matched to a gene: 3. Germline CDR1 SGHRS, CDR2 YFSETQ. This CDR3 reads CASSLGSGGNYGYTF. In nucleotides, the CDR3 is TGCGCCAGCAGCTTGGGTTCAGGGGGCAACTATGGCTACACCTTC.